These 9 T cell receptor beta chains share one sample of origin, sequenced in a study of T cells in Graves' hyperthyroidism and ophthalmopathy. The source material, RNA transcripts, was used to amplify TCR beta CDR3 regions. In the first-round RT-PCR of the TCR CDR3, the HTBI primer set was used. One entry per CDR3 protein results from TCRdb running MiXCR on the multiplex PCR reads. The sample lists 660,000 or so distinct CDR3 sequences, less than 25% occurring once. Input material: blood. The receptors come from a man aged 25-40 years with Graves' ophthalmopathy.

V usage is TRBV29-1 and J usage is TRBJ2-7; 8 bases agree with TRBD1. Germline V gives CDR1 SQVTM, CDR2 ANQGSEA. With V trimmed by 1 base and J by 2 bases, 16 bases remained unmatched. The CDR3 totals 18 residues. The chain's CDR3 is CSVEGRGQDVSRPYEQYF. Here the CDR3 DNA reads TGCAGCGTTGAAGGCCGGGGACAGGACGTATCTCGGCCCTACGAGCAGTACTTC.

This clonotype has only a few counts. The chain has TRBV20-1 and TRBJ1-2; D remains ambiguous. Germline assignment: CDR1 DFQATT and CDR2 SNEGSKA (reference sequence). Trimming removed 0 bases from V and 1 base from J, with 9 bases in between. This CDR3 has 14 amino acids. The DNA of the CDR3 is TGCAGTGCTAGAGATCGGCAGAGTAACTATGGCTACACCTTC. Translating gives CSARDRQSNYGYTF.

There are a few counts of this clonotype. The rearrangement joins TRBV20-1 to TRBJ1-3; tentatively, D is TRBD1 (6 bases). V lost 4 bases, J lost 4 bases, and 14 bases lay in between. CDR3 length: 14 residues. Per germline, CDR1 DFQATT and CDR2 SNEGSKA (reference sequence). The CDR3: CSATPSGAGNTIYF. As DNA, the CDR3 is TGCAGTGCTACGCCCTCAGGGGCCGGAAACACCATATATTTT.

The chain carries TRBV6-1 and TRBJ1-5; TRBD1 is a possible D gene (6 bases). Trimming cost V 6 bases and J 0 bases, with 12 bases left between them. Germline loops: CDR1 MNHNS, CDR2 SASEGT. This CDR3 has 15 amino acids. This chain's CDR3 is CASRAGTLSNQPQHF. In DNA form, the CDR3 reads TGTGCCAGCAGGGCCGGGACACTTAGCAATCAGCCCCAGCATTTT.

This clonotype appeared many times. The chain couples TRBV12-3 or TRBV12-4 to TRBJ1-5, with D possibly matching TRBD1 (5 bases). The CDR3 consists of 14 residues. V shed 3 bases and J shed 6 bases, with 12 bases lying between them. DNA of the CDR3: TGTGCCAGCAGTTTGGGGCAGGGCCGTCAGCCCCAGCATTTT. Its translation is CASSLGQGRQPQHF.

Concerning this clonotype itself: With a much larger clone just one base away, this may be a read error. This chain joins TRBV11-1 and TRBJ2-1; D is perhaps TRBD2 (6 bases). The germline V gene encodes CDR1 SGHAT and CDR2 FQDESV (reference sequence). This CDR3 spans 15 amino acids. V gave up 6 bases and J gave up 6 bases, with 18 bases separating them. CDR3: CASSSGSQPCNEQFF. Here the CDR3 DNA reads TGTGCCAGCAGTTCCGGGAGCCAACCCTGCAATGAGCAGTTCTTC.

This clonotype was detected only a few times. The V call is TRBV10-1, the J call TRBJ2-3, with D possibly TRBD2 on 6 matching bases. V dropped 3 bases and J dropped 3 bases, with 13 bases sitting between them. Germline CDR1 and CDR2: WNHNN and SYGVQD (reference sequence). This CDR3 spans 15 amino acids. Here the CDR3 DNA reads TGCGCCAGCAGTGACAGTGGAGGGATGACAGATACGCAGTATTTT. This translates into CASSDSGGMTDTQYF.

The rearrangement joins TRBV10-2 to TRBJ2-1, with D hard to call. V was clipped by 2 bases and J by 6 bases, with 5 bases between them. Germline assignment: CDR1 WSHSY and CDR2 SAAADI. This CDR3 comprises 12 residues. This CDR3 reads CASSEISNEQFF. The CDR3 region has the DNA TGCGCCAGCAGTGAGATTTCCAATGAGCAGTTCTTC.

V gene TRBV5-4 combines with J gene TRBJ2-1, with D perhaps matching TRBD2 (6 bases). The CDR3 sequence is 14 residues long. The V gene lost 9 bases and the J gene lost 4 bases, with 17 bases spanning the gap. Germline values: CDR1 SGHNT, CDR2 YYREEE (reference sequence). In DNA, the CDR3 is TGTGCCACCGTAGCGGAAAGGGCTTACAATGAGCAGTTCTTC. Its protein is CATVAERAYNEQFF.